Presented here are 11 T cell receptor beta chains from one specimen sequenced in a study of cytomegalovirus exposure and HLA in healthy donors. Only in-frame clones appear in the TCRdb table, and some are missing; sequencing was by immunoSEQ multiplex PCR. The sample lists approximately 160,000 clones, 70% to 90% occurring once. Specimen: PBMCs. The receptors derive from a woman aged 25 to 39 in good health and CMV-seronegative.

The chain is built from TRBV4-3 and TRBJ1-6; 8 nucleotides align to TRBD1. The trim removed 2 bases at V and 7 bases at J, leaving 1 base unmatched. Germline V gene lookup returns CDR1 LGHNA and CDR2 YSLEER. The CDR3 is 14 amino acids. Written as DNA, the CDR3 is TGCGCCAGCAGCCAATGGACAGGGAATTCACCCCTCCACTTT. Its translation is CASSQWTGNSPLHF.

In DNA, the CDR3 is TGTGCCAGCACCCGATACAGGGGTACTGAAGCTTTCTTT. It encodes CASTRYRGTEAFF. This rearrangement joins TRBV6-5 to TRBJ1-1; 7 positions agree with TRBD1. V lost 7 bases and J lost 5; bases outside the gene matches: 7. The CDR3 contains 13 residues. Germline values: CDR1 MNHEY, CDR2 SVGAGI.

The genes are TRBV6-5 and TRBJ1-5; D gene ambiguous. This CDR3 region has 15 residues. Deletions cut 6 bases from V and 3 bases from J, with 15 bases between. In germline, CDR1 is MNHEY, CDR2 SVGAGI. The CDR3 DNA is TGTGCCAGCAGCCGGAAAGGTCAGTCCAATCAGCCCCAGCATTTT. Translated: CASSRKGQSNQPQHF.

J is TRBJ2-7 and V is TRBV12-5; D unresolved. This CDR3 is built from 14 residues. Trimming took off 0 bases at V and 0 bases at J, with 6 bases between the two ends. The germline gives CDR1 LGHNT, CDR2 FRNRAP. CDR3 sequence: CASGLVSRSYEQYF. For the CDR3, the DNA is TGTGCTAGTGGTTTGGTAAGCCGCTCCTACGAGCAGTACTTC.

The V gene is TRBV9, the J gene TRBJ1-1, with D possibly being TRBD1 (6 bases). Trimming left V 0 bases short and J 2 bases short, with 17 bases between. The CDR3 length is 17 residues. CDR1 is SGDLS, CDR2 YYNGEE, per germline. Here the CDR3 reads CASSVDPETGINTEAFF. The CDR3 DNA follows: TGTGCCAGCAGCGTAGACCCCGAAACAGGGATTAACACTGAAGCTTTCTTT.

The chain combines TRBV5-6 with TRBJ1-1; 7 bases fit TRBD1. The CDR3 is 14 amino acids. The ends lost 4 bases at V and 4 bases at J; junction bases unmatched: 7. The germline gives CDR1 SGHDT, CDR2 YYEEEE. The CDR3 DNA reads TGTGCCAGCAGCCACTGGACAGGATCCACTGAAGCTTTCTTT. It translates to CASSHWTGSTEAFF.

This rearrangement joins TRBV11-2 to TRBJ2-7; D is perhaps TRBD1 (6 bases). Per the germline V gene, CDR1 is SGHAT and CDR2 is FQNNGV. Trimming cost V 6 bases and J 7 bases, with 19 bases left between them. The CDR3 has 14 residues. This chain's CDR3 is CASSYRDTRGEQYF. CDR3 nucleotides: TGTGCCAGCAGTTACCGGGACACCCGCGGGGAGCAGTACTTC.

CDR3 in amino acids: CASSILSGAQETQYF. For the CDR3, the DNA is TGTGCCAGCAGCATCCTGTCGGGGGCCCAAGAGACCCAGTACTTC. V is TRBV7-8 and J is TRBJ2-5; TRBD1 or TRBD2 may be the D gene (6 bases each). The CDR3 totals 15 residues. V dropped 5 bases and J dropped 1 base, with 14 bases sitting between them. The V gene's germline CDR1 is SGHVS and CDR2 FQNEAQ.

The chain employs TRBV19 and TRBJ2-6; a weak D match, TRBD1 (6 bases). V shed 7 bases and J shed 0 bases, with 13 bases lying between them. The CDR3 totals 16 residues. Per the germline V gene, CDR1 is LNHDA and CDR2 is SQIVND (reference sequence). The chain's CDR3 is CASIRGQSSGANVLTF. CDR3 DNA sequence: TGTGCCAGTATCAGGGGTCAGAGCTCTGGGGCCAACGTCCTGACTTTC.

V usage is TRBV7-9 and J usage is TRBJ2-7; TRBD2 might be the D (6 bases). The germline V gene has CDR1 SEHNR and CDR2 FQNEAQ (reference sequence). V lost 1 base and J lost 7, with 23 bases in between. The CDR3 is 17 residues long. This chain's CDR3 is CASSLELGGRDREEQYF. CDR3 in DNA: TGTGCCAGCAGCTTAGAGTTAGGCGGAAGGGACCGGGAGGAGCAGTACTTC.

J is TRBJ1-5 and V is TRBV30, with D maybe TRBD1 (6 bases). Germline CDR1 reads GTSNPN; CDR2 reads SVGIG (reference sequence). Trimming left V 6 bases short and J 7 bases short, with 16 bases between. The CDR3 contains 13 residues. CDR3 in DNA: TGTGCCTGTGAAACAGGGTATGGGCAGCCCCAGCATTTT. Translated: CACETGYGQPQHF. Full variable domain (remainder filled in from reference TRBV30 and TRBJ1-5): SQTIHQWPATLVQPVGSPLSLECTVEGTSNPNLYWYRQAAGRGLQLLFYSVGIGQISSEVPQNLSASRPQDRQFILSSKKLLLSDSGFYLCACETGYGQPQHFGDGTRLSIL.